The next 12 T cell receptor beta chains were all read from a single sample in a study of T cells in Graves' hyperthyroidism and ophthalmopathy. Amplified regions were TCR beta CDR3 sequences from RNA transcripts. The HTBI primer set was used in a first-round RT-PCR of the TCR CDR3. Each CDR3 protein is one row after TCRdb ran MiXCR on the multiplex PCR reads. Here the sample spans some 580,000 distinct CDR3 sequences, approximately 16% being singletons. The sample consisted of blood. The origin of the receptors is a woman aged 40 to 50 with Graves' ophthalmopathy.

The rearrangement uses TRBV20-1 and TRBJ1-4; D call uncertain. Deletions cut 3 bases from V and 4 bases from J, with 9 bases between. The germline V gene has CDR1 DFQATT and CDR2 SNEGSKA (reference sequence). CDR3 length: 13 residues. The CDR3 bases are TGCAGTGCTAGCAGGTCTAATAATGAAAAACTGTTTTTT. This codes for CSASRSNNEKLFF.

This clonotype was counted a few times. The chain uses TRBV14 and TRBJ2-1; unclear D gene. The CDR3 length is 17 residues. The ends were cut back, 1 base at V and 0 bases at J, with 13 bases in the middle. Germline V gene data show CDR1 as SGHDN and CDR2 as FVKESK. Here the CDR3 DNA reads TGTGCCAGCAGCCAAGGGGTTCTGTCGCGCTCCTACAATGAGCAGTTCTTC. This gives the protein CASSQGVLSRSYNEQFF.

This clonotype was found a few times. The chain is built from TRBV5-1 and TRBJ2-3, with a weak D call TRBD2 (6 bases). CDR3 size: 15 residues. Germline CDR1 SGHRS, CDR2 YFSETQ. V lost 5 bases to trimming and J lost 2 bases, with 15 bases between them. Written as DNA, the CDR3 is TGCGCCAGCAGTCGTGAGGGGCGGGACACAGATACGCAGTATTTT. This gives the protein CASSREGRDTDTQYF.

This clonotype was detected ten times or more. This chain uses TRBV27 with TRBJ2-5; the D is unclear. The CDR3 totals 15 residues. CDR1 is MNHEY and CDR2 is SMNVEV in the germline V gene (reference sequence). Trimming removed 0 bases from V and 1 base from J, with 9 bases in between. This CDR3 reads CASSLSRQAQETQYF. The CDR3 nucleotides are TGTGCCAGCAGTTTATCTCGGCAGGCCCAAGAGACCCAGTACTTC.

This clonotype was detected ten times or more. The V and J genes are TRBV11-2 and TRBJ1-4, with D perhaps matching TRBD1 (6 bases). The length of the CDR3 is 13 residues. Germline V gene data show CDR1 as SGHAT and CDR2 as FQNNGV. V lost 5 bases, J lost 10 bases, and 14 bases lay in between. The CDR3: CASSRDGGRKLFF. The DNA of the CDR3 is TGTGCCAGCAGCCGGGATGGGGGGCGAAAACTGTTTTTT.

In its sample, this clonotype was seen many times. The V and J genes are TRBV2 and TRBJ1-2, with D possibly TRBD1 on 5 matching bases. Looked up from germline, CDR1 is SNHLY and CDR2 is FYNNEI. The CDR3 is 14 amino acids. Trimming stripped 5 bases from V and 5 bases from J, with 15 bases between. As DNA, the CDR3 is TGTGCCAGCAGTTCTTCCGGGGCCGAGTATGGCTACACCTTC. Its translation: CASSSSGAEYGYTF. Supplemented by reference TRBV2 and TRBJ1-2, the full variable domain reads EPEVTQTPSHQVTQMGQEVILRCVPISNHLYFYWYRQILGQKVEFLVSFYNNEISEKSEIFDDQFSVERPDGSNFTLKIRSTKLEDSAMYFCASSSSGAEYGYTFGSGTRLTVV.

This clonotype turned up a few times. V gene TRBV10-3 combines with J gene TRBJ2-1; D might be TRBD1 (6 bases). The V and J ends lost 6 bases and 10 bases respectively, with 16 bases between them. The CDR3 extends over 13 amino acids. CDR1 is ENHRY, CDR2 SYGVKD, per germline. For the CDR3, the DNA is TGTGCCATCAGGGAAGCACAGGGCCACGAGCAGTTCTTC. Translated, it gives CAIREAQGHEQFF.

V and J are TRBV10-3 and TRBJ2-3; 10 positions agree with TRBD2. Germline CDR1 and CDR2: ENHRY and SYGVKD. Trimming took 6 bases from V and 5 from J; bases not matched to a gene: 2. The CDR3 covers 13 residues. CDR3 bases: TGTGCCATCAGCCTAGCGGGGGAAGATACGCAGTATTTT. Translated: CAISLAGEDTQYF.

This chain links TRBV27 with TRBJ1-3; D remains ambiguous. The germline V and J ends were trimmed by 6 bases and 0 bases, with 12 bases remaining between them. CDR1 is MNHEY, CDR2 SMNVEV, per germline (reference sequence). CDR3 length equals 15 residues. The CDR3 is CASSRARLSGNTIYF. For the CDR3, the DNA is TGTGCCAGCAGCCGGGCCCGCCTCTCTGGAAACACCATATATTTT.

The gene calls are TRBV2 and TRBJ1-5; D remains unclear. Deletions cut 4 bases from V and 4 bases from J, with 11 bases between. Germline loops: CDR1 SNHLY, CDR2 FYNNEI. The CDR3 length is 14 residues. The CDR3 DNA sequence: TGTGCCAGCAGTGGGGGAAGGCTAAATCAGCCCCAGCATTTT. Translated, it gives CASSGGRLNQPQHF.

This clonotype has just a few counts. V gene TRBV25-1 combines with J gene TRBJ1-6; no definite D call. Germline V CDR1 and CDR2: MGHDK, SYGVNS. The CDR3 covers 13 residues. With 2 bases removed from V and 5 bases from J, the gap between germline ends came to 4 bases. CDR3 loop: CASSEDNNSPLHF. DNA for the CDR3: TGTGCCAGCAGTGAAGATAATAATTCACCCCTCCACTTT.

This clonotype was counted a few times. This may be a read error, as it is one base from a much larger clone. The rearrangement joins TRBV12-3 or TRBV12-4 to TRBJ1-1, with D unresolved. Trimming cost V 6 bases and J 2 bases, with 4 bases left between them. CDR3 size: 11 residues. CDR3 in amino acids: CASRINTEAFF. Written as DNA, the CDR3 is TGTGCCAGCAGGATAAACACTGAAGCTTTCTTT.